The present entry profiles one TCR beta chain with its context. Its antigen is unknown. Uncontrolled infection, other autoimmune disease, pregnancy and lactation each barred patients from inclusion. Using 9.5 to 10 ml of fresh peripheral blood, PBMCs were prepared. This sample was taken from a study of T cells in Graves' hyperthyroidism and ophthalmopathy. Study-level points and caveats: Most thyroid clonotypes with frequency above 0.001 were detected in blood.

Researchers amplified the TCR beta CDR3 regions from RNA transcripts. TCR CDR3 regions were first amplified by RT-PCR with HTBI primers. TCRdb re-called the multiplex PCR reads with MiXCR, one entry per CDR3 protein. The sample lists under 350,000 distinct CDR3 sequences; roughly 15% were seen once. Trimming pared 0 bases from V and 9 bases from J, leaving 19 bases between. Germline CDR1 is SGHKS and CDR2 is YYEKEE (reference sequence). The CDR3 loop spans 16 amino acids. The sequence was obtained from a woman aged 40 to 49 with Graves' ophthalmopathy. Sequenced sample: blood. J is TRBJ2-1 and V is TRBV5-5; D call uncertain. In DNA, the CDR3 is TGTGCCAGCAGCTTGGTAGGGTTCTCCTCCCACGGTGAGCAGTTCTTC. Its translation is CASSLVGFSSHGEQFF.